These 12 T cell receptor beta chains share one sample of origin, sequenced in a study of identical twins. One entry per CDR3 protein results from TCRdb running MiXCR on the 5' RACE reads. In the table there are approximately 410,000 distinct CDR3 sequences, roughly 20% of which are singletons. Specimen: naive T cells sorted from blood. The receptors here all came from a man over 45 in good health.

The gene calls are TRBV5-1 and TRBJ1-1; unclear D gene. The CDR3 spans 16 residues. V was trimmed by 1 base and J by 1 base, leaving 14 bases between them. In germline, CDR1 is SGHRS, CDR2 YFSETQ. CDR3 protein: CASSLFRVQWNTEAFF. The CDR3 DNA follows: TGCGCCAGCAGCTTGTTTCGGGTCCAATGGAACACTGAAGCTTTCTTT.

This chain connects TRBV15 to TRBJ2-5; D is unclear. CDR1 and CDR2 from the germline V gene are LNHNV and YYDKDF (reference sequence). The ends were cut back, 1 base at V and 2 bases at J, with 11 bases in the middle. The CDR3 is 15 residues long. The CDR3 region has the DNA TGTGCCACCAGCAGAGGGGCTAGTGGGCAAGAGACCCAGTACTTC. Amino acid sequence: CATSRGASGQETQYF.

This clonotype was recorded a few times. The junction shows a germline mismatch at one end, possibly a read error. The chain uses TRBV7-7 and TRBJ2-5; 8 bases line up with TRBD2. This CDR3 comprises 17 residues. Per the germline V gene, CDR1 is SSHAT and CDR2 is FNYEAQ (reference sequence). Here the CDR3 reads CASSSTESGGLQETQYF. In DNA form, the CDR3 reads TGTGCTAGCAGCTCCACGGAAAGCGGGGGCCTCCAAGAGACCCAGTACTTC.

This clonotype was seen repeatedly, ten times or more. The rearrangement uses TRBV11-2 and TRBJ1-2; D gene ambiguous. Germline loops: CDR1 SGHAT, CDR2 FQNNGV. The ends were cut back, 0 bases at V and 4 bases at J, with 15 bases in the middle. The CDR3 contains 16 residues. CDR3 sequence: CASSLDPKALGYGYTF. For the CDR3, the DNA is TGTGCCAGCAGCTTAGATCCGAAGGCCTTGGGCTATGGCTACACCTTC.

The CDR3 region is CSPSPGTTYNEQFF. Here the CDR3 DNA reads TGCAGTCCAAGCCCGGGGACTACCTACAATGAGCAGTTCTTC. J is TRBJ2-1 and V is TRBV20-1, with 7 bases aligning to TRBD2. After removal of 8 bases from V and 2 bases from J, the junction contained 9 bases not matched to a gene. Germline loops: CDR1 DFQATT, CDR2 SNEGSKA (reference sequence). The CDR3 loop spans 14 amino acids.

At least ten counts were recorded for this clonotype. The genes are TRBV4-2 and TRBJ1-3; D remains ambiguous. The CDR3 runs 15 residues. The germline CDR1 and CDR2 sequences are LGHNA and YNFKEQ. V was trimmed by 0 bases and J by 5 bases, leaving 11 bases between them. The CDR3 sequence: CASSQEVNRRNTIYF. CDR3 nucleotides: TGTGCCAGCAGCCAAGAAGTAAACAGAAGAAACACCATATATTTT.

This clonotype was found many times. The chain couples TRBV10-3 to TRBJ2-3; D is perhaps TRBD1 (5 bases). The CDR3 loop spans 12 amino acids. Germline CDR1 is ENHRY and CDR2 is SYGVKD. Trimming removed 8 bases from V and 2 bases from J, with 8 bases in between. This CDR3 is CAIGAVTDTQYF. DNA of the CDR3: TGTGCCATCGGGGCGGTCACAGATACGCAGTATTTT.

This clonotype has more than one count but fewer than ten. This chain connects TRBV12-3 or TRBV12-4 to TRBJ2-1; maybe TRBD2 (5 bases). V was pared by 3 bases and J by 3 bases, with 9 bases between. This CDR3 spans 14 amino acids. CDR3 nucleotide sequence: TGTGCCAGCAGTTTTGCGGAGGACTACAATGAGCAGTTCTTC. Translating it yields CASSFAEDYNEQFF.

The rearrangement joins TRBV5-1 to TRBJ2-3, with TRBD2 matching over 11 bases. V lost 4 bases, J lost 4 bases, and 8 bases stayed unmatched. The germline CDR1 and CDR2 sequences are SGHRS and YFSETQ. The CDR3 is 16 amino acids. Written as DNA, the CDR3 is TGCGCCAGCAGCCGGGGGGCACTAGCGGGGGCAGATACGCAGTATTTT. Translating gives CASSRGALAGADTQYF.

CDR3 nucleotides: TGTGCCAGCAGCTCACCCCGGACAGCAGACTATGGCTACACCTTC. Translation: CASSSPRTADYGYTF. The chain is built from TRBV11-2 and TRBJ1-2; possibly TRBD1 for D (6 bases). This CDR3 contains 15 residues. Looked up from germline, CDR1 is SGHAT and CDR2 is FQNNGV. Trimming removed 4 bases at V and 3 bases at J, with 15 bases between.

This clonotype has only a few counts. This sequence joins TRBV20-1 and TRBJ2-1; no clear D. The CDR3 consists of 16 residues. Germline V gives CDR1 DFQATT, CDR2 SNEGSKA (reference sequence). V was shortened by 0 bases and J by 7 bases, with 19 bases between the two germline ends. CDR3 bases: TGCAGTGCTAGAGATTTTGTCAGGACCGTCACAAATGAGCAGTTCTTC. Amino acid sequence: CSARDFVRTVTNEQFF.

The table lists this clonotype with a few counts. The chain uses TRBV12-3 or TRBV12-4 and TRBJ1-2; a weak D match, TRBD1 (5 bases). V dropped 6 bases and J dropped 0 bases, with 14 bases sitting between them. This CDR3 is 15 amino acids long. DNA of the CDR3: TGTGCCAGCAGCTCCCTTACGACAGCTAACTATGGCTACACCTTC. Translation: CASSSLTTANYGYTF.